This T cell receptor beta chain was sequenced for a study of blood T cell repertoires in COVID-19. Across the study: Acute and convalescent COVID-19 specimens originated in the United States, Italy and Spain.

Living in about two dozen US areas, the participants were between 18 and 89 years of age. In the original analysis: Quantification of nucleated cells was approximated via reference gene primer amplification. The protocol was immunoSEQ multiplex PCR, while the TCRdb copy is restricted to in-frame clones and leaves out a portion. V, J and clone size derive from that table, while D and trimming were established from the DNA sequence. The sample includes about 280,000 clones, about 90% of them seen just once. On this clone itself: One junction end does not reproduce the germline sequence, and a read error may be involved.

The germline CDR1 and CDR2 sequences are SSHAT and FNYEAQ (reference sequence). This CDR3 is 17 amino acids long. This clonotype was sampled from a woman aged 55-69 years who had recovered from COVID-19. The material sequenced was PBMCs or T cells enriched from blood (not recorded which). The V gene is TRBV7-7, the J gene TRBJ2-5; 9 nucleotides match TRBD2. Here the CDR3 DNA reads TGTGCTAGCAGCCCCGGAGCATTCCTAGCGGGGCCAGAGACCCAGTACTTC. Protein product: CASSPGAFLAGPETQYF.